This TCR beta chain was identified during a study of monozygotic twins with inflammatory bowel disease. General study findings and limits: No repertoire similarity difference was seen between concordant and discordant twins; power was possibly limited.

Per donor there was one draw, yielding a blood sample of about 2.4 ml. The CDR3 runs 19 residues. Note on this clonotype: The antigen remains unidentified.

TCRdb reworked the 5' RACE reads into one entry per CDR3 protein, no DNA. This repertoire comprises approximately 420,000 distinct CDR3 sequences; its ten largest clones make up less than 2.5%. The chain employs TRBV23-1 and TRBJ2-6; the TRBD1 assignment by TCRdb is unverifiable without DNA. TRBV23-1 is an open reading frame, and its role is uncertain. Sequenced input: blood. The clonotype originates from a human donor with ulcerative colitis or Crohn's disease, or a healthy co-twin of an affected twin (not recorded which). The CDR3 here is CASSQEVVRESSGANVLTF.